One and the same sample provided the 24 T cell receptor beta chains below, sequenced in a study of robustness of blood B and T cell sequencing. A 5' template-switch oligo added a universal priming site during cDNA synthesis. A 12-nucleotide random UMI in the template-switch oligo labeled every cDNA molecule. TCRdb reanalysed the PCR reads using MiXCR and keeps one entry per CDR3 protein. The table shows fewer than 2,000 distinct CDR3 sequences, with 49% occurring only once. mRNA, not genomic DNA, served as the source for TCR beta repertoires. Material: peripheral blood. These receptors all come from a human donor in good health.

The chain carries TRBV10-3 and TRBJ1-2; D might be TRBD1 (5 bases). V lost 3 bases and J 3 bases, leaving 5 bases between the germline ends. CDR1 and CDR2 from the germline V gene are ENHRY and SYGVKD. The CDR3 has 12 residues. This CDR3 reads CAISEGDYGYTF. DNA of the CDR3: TGTGCCATCAGTGAAGGGGACTATGGCTACACCTTC.

The J gene is TRBJ2-7, the V gene TRBV6-1, with TRBD1 as a possible D gene (6 bases). CDR1 is MNHNS, CDR2 SASEGT, per germline. This CDR3 comprises 15 residues. The V end was cut by 6 bases, the J end by 3 bases, with 18 bases between. The CDR3 here is CASRIMLTGFYEQYF. DNA of the CDR3: TGTGCCAGCAGGATTATGTTGACAGGATTCTACGAGCAGTACTTC.

This clonotype showed up just a few times. The V call is TRBV5-6, the J call TRBJ1-2; D may be TRBD1 (6 bases). The CDR3 is 12 amino acids. Trimming took 4 bases from V and 8 from J, leaving 12 bases between them. Germline CDR1 SGHDT, CDR2 YYEEEE. CDR3 region: CASSQDRKGYTF. For the CDR3, the DNA is TGTGCCAGCAGCCAGGACAGAAAGGGCTACACCTTC. Complete variable domain (other parts from reference TRBV5-6 and TRBJ1-2): DAGVTQSPTHLIKTRGQQVTLRCSPKSGHDTVSWYQQALGQGPQFIFQYYEEEERQRGNFPDRFSGHQFPNYSSELNVNALLLGDSALYLCASSQDRKGYTFGSGTRLTVV.

This clonotype was recorded a few times. This chain links TRBV24-1 with TRBJ2-1, with 10 bases fitting TRBD1. The germline V gene encodes CDR1 KGHDR and CDR2 SFDVKD. J was trimmed by 9 bases and V by 7 bases; bases with no gene match: 5. The CDR3 is 13 amino acids. The DNA of the CDR3 is TGTGCCACCAGCGGACAGGGGGGAGGTGAGCAGTTCTTC. It translates to CATSGQGGGEQFF.

This sequence joins TRBV24-1 and TRBJ2-3; the D gene is possibly TRBD2 (5 bases). CDR3 size: 20 residues. V gave up 2 bases and J gave up 2 bases, with 25 bases separating them. The V gene's germline CDR1 is KGHDR and CDR2 SFDVKD. CDR3 bases: TGTGCCACCAGTGATTCCTGGAGGAGTTCGAGGATCCCCTCCACAGATACGCAGTATTTT. Encoded protein: CATSDSWRSSRIPSTDTQYF.

CDR3 amino acids: CAWSVQLGTGNEKLFF. The CDR3 region has the DNA TGTGCCTGGAGTGTACAACTTGGGACAGGGAATGAAAAACTGTTTTTT. The chain recombines TRBV30 with TRBJ1-4, with TRBD1 matching 9 bases. The CDR3 consists of 16 residues. V was clipped by 0 bases and J by 5 bases; unmatched bases: 7. CDR1 and CDR2 (germline): GTSNPN, SVGIG (reference sequence).

The rearrangement links TRBV20-1 to TRBJ2-3; 10 nucleotides match TRBD2. CDR1 DFQATT and CDR2 SNEGSKA come from the germline V gene (reference sequence). J lost 4 bases, V lost 3 bases, and 7 bases had no gene match. The CDR3 consists of 15 residues. CDR3: CSASKASGGADTQYF. In DNA, the CDR3 is TGCAGTGCTAGTAAGGCTAGCGGGGGCGCAGATACGCAGTATTTT.

There are a few counts of this clonotype. Written as DNA, the CDR3 is TGCAGCGGGGAGGGGGGCTTGGGCTATGGCTACACCTTC. It translates to CSGEGGLGYGYTF. J is TRBJ1-2 and V is TRBV29-1; D possibly corresponds to TRBD1 (6 bases). The CDR3 runs to 13 residues. Trimming cost V 7 bases and J 4 bases, with 16 bases left between them. The germline V gene has CDR1 SQVTM and CDR2 ANQGSEA. The whole variable domain, filled in from reference TRBV29-1 and TRBJ1-2, reads SAVISQKPSRDICQRGTSLTIQCQVDSQVTMMFWYRQQPGQSLTLIATANQGSEATYESGFVIDKFPISRPNLTFSTLTVSNMSPEDSSIYLCSGEGGLGYGYTFGSGTRLTVV.

The chain couples TRBV29-1 to TRBJ1-2, with a tentative D call TRBD1 (5 bases). This CDR3 comprises 15 residues. With 0 bases removed from V and 5 bases from J, the gap between germline ends came to 16 bases. Germline V lookup: CDR1 SQVTM, CDR2 ANQGSEA. This chain's CDR3 is CSVEDLEGLRYGYTF. In nucleotides, the CDR3 is TGCAGCGTTGAAGATTTGGAGGGGTTAAGATATGGCTACACCTTC.

The sample holds a few counts of this clonotype. The rearrangement links TRBV6-2 or TRBV6-3 to TRBJ1-4; D ambiguous. The V gene's germline CDR1 is MNHEY and CDR2 SVGEGT. The length of the CDR3 is 16 residues. Trimming took off 4 bases at V and 2 bases at J, with 14 bases between the two ends. CDR3 sequence (DNA): TGTGCCAGCAGTTCAGGACGATCAAGGACTAATGAAAAACTGTTTTTT. This encodes CASSSGRSRTNEKLFF.

The chain uses TRBV18 and TRBJ2-5; a possible D gene is TRBD1 (6 bases). Germline-derived CDR1 and CDR2 are KGHSH and LQKENI. This CDR3 has 15 residues. Between the trimmed V and J ends, which lost 3 bases and 2 bases, there was a span of 13 bases. This CDR3 reads CASSPHAGQQETQYF. CDR3 nucleotide sequence: TGTGCCAGCTCACCTCATGCCGGACAGCAAGAGACCCAGTACTTC.

The V call is TRBV5-1, the J call TRBJ1-1; the D gene is possibly TRBD1 (5 bases). Germline V lookup: CDR1 SGHRS, CDR2 YFSETQ. The CDR3 runs 12 residues. V was pared by 4 bases and J by 8 bases, with 12 bases between. CDR3 DNA: TGCGCCAGCAGCCCCGGGGGGGTGGAAGCTTTCTTT. Its translation: CASSPGGVEAFF. The entire variable domain, with the rest obtained from reference TRBV5-1 and TRBJ1-1, is as follows: KAGVTQTPRYLIKTRGQQVTLSCSPISGHRSVSWYQQTPGQGLQFLFEYFSETQRNKGNFPGRFSGRQFSNSRSEMNVSTLELGDSALYLCASSPGGVEAFFGQGTRLTVV.

This clonotype was seen a few times. The chain has TRBV15 and TRBJ1-1; D remains unclear. Germline CDR1 LNHNV, CDR2 YYDKDF (reference sequence). The ends were cut back, 3 bases at V and 2 bases at J, with 13 bases in the middle. The CDR3 loop spans 15 amino acids. The CDR3 nucleotides read TGTGCCACCAGCAGGGTAGCCAGGTCCAACACTGAAGCTTTCTTT. Translating gives CATSRVARSNTEAFF.

CDR3 loop: CASSVTGLAGGSYNEQFF. In nucleotides, the CDR3 is TGTGCCAGCTCCGTAACGGGACTAGCGGGGGGCTCCTACAATGAGCAGTTCTTC. This chain links TRBV18 with TRBJ2-1; 15 bases agree with TRBD2. This CDR3 spans 18 amino acids. V lost 6 bases and J lost 0; bases outside the gene matches: 6. CDR1 is KGHSH, CDR2 LQKENI, per germline.

This clonotype was seen only once. CDR3 region: CSVRGGYNEQFF. CDR3 DNA sequence: TGCAGCGTTCGAGGGGGTTACAATGAGCAGTTCTTC. The chain couples TRBV29-1 to TRBJ2-1, with D maybe TRBD1 (6 bases). CDR1 is SQVTM, CDR2 ANQGSEA, per germline. Trimming took 5 bases from V and 4 from J, leaving 9 bases between them. The CDR3 loop spans 12 amino acids.

The V call is TRBV11-3, the J call TRBJ1-2, with a possible D match to TRBD1 (5 bases). CDR1 and CDR2 (germline): SGHNT, YENEEA. The V end lost 5 bases, the J end lost 3 bases, and 10 bases lay between the germline ends. This CDR3 is 13 amino acids long. This CDR3 is CASSPRGDYGYTF. CDR3 nucleotide sequence: TGTGCCAGCAGCCCGCGGGGGGACTATGGCTACACCTTC.

The rearrangement links TRBV7-2 to TRBJ2-1; 7 nucleotides line up with TRBD2. The V gene end was trimmed by 5 bases and the J gene end by 0 bases; junction bases not matched to a gene: 13. CDR1 and CDR2 (germline): SGHTA, FQGNSA. The CDR3 extends over 18 amino acids. This CDR3 reads CASSPRDYIISSYNEQFF. The CDR3 DNA follows: TGTGCCAGCAGCCCAAGGGACTACATTATCAGCTCCTACAATGAGCAGTTCTTC.

The chain joins TRBV24-1 to TRBJ2-3; perhaps TRBD1 as D (6 bases). Germline CDR1 KGHDR, CDR2 SFDVKD. CDR3 length: 15 amino acids. V was trimmed by 4 bases and J by 2 bases, leaving 12 bases between them. The CDR3 nucleotides read TGTGCCACCAGTGACCGGGACAAGAACACAGATACGCAGTATTTT. It translates to CATSDRDKNTDTQYF.

The chain uses TRBV12-3 or TRBV12-4 and TRBJ1-6; no clear D. Trimming left V 3 bases short and J 9 bases short, with 12 bases between. This CDR3 has 14 amino acids. CDR3 nucleotide sequence: TGTGCCAGCAGTTTGGGGAGCGGGTCTTCACCCCTCCACTTT. Its protein product is CASSLGSGSSPLHF.

The chain links TRBV7-2 to TRBJ2-7; D is perhaps TRBD2 (5 bases). Germline assignment: CDR1 SGHTA and CDR2 FQGNSA. This CDR3 comprises 14 residues. Trimming pared 0 bases from V and 2 bases from J, leaving 8 bases between. Here the CDR3 DNA reads TGTGCCAGCAGCTTAGCGGAGGTAGCCTACGAGCAGTACTTC. It specifies CASSLAEVAYEQYF. The variable domain in full, completed from reference TRBV7-2 and TRBJ2-7, reads GAGVSQSPSNKVTEKGKDVELRCDPISGHTALYWYRQSLGQGLEFLIYFQGNSAPDKSGLPSDRFSAERTGGSVSTLTIQRTQQEDSAVYLCASSLAEVAYEQYFGPGTRLTVT.

This clonotype was counted between two and nine times. The chain recombines TRBV5-5 with TRBJ2-7; perhaps TRBD2 as D (6 bases). The germline V gene encodes CDR1 SGHKS and CDR2 YYEKEE (reference sequence). With 0 bases removed from V and 2 bases from J, the gap between germline ends came to 9 bases. This CDR3 region has 14 residues. The CDR3 bases are TGTGCCAGCAGCTTGGTAGGAGGGGCCTACGAGCAGTACTTC. Protein: CASSLVGGAYEQYF.

This clonotype has a handful of counts. The chain has TRBV6-4 and TRBJ1-1; 10 nucleotides agree with TRBD1. This CDR3 is 14 amino acids long. Looked up from germline, CDR1 is MRHNA and CDR2 is SNTAGT. With V trimmed by 2 bases and J by 5 bases, 2 bases remained unmatched. In DNA, the CDR3 is TGTGCCAGCAGTGACGGACAGGGGGGGACTGAAGCTTTCTTT. This translates into CASSDGQGGTEAFF.

The rearrangement joins TRBV7-9 to TRBJ2-1, with D maybe TRBD1 (6 bases). CDR1 is SEHNR, CDR2 FQNEAQ, per germline (reference sequence). The CDR3 sequence is 15 residues long. Trimming removed 5 bases from V and 5 bases from J, with 16 bases in between. CDR3 sequence (DNA): TGTGCCAGCAGCATATCAGGGACATCGGACAATGAGCAGTTCTTC. Amino acid sequence: CASSISGTSDNEQFF.

The chain recombines TRBV14 with TRBJ1-3; no definite D call. Germline CDR1 SGHDN, CDR2 FVKESK. The CDR3 loop spans 11 amino acids. V dropped 1 base and J dropped 6 bases, with 1 base sitting between them. CDR3 region: CASSQANTIYF. The CDR3 DNA sequence: TGTGCCAGCAGCCAAGCAAACACCATATATTTT.